The clone carrying this T cell receptor beta chain is large by share. This sample was taken from a study of metastatic and nonmetastatic thyroid tumors. Original processing methods: Clinicopathological groups of papillary thyroid cancer showed CDR3 differences that were used to build a distant-metastasis classifier. Via MiXCR, TCRdb re-called the PCR reads. The V and J calls and clone size are TCRdb's, not the authors'. The sample holds some 4,200 clones, roughly a third seen once. Every patient underwent thyroid surgery untreated. Germline V lookup: CDR1 SQVTM, CDR2 ANQGSEA. V shed 7 bases, J shed 0 bases, and the junction held 9 bases outside the gene matches. CDR3 length: 14 residues.

Material for sequencing was adjacent normal tissue. This chain links TRBV29-1 with TRBJ2-7; 7 bases fit TRBD1. This clonotype originated in a female donor with papillary thyroid cancer or a benign thyroid nodule (not recorded which). Some clones in this sample may be carry-over from other donors' samples. The CDR3 protein is CSATGIESSYEQYF. CDR3 DNA sequence: TGCAGCGCGACAGGGATCGAGAGCTCCTACGAGCAGTACTTC.